This T cell receptor beta chain was documented in a study of a mutant IDH1 vaccine in newly diagnosed glioma. Study-wide background: Patients previously underwent radiotherapy, temozolomide, or both, and most underwent both.

Time point of the sample: week 35, safety follow-up. One vaccine dose held 300 ug of mutant IDH1 20-mer peptide and came with topical imiquimod. Germline CDR1 is SGHRS and CDR2 is YFSETQ. CDR3 size: 14 residues. With 0 bases removed from V and 5 bases from J, the gap between germline ends came to 9 bases. Assay used: immunoSEQ multiplex PCR; TCRdb lists only in-frame clones, some missing. The sample lists about 41,000 clones; 75% to 90% were seen once. Note on this clone: Antigen: not known.

The sequence came from a man aged 35-49 years with glioma. The chain joins TRBV5-1 to TRBJ2-1, with D unresolved. Specimen: PBMCs, collected from a glioma patient whose treatment included an IDH1 peptide vaccine. CDR3 coding DNA: TGCGCCAGCAGCTTGGCCGCCTCAGACAATGAGCAGTTCTTC. Translation: CASSLAASDNEQFF.